This T cell receptor (beta chain) is from a study of human T cells and chemical hapten exposure. About the research overall: There were per-sample TCR yield variations, arising mainly from small pooled library volume differences.

This CDR3 has 13 amino acids. V was cut by 1 base and J by 3 bases, with 7 bases left in between. Germline CDR1 and CDR2: SGHTA and FQGNSA. Attachment of unique molecular identifiers to individual cDNA molecules was performed in the library. In the authors' methods: Individual samples carried between roughly 20,000 and 690,600 TCRs, with 95,638 as the median. One entry per CDR3 protein results from TCRdb running MiXCR on the 5' RACE reads. TCRdb, rather than the study authors, made the V and J calls. The table records roughly 120,000 distinct CDR3 sequences, approximately 19% of them present only once. In its sample, this clonotype was seen a few times. The study extracted total RNA from unfractionated whole blood.

The V gene is TRBV7-2, the J gene TRBJ2-7, with D uncertain. The clonotype originates from a human donor in good health. CDR3 sequence (DNA): TGTGCCAGCAGCTTAGGCGTGGGCTACGAGCAGTACTTC. Its protein is CASSLGVGYEQYF.